Listed below are T cell receptor beta chains from one sample, sequenced in a study of blood T cell repertoires in COVID-19. Sequenced by immunoSEQ multiplex PCR; TCRdb stores in-frame clones only, minus some. Of 97,000 or so clones listed, about 80% are singletons. Sequencing used peripheral blood. These receptors all come from a man aged 70-80 years with active or convalescent COVID-19. CDR3s include the opening cysteine and the closing phenylalanine or tryptophan. A D gene is named only where the DNA matches it firmly. The size entry is marked missing in some rows and otherwise reads once, few, many or a size class.

j_call v_call d_call cdr3_length clone_size cdr3_nt cdr3_aa
TRBJ1-1 TRBV4-3 - 16 - TGCGCCAGCAGCCAAGGGATCCAAGGGAGGAACACTGAAGCTTTCTTT CASSQGIQGRNTEAFF
TRBJ2-5 TRBV5-1 - 12 - TGCGCCAGCAGGGCGGTTCAAGAGACCCAGTACTTC CASRAVQETQYF
TRBJ2-7 TRBV5-1 - 13 - TGCGCCAGCAGCTTGTTGCTAGCAAGTGAGCAGTACTTC CASSLLLASEQYF
TRBJ1-5 TRBV2 - 15 - TGTGCCAGCAGTGAAGGGGCAGGGCGCAATCAGCCCCAGCATTTT CASSEGAGRNQPQHF
TRBJ1-2 TRBV4-3 - 14 - TGCGCCAGCAGCCAAGATGGTAGGGGCTATGGCTACACCTTC CASSQDGRGYGYTF
TRBJ2-3 TRBV7-2 - 14 once TGTGCCAGCAGTCAAATACGGGGCACAGATACGCAGTATTTT CASSQIRGTDTQYF
TRBJ2-2 TRBV6-6 TRBD2 15 - TGTGCCAGCAGCATACTAGCGGGGGGAACCGGGGAGCTGTTTTTT CASSILAGGTGELFF
TRBJ2-1 TRBV7-9 TRBD2 16 once TGTGCCAGCAGCTTAGTGCTAGCGGGGCCCTACAATGAGCAGTTCTTC CASSLVLAGPYNEQFF
TRBJ2-1 TRBV2 - 15 once TGTGCCAGCAGACAAAACTTGGACACCTACAATGAGCAGTTCTTC CASRQNLDTYNEQFF
TRBJ1-2 TRBV7-2 - 13 once TGTGCCAGCAGCCTGGGGGGATTCTATGGCTACACCTTC CASSLGGFYGYTF
TRBJ2-1 TRBV4-1 TRBD1 15 - TGCGCCAGCAGCCAAGGTGGGACAGGCTACAATGAGCAGTTCTTC CASSQGGTGYNEQFF
TRBJ2-7 TRBV5-5 TRBD1 15 - TGTGCCAGCAGCTTGGAAGGGACAGGGGACTACGAGCAGTACTTC CASSLEGTGDYEQYF
TRBJ2-7 TRBV3-1/TRBV3-2 - 13 - TGTGCCAGCAGCCAGGGTGGGCCTAACGAGCAGTACTTC CASSQGGPNEQYF
TRBJ1-5 TRBV12-5 - 14 - TGTGCTAGTGGTTTGGATGGACATTTTCAGCCCCAGCATTTT CASGLDGHFQPQHF
TRBJ1-4 TRBV29-1 - 12 - TGCAGCGTTGAAGACGAGTATGAAAAACTGTTTTTT CSVEDEYEKLFF
TRBJ2-5 TRBV6-1 TRBD2 13 few TGTGCTCTCGGGGGGGCCGTGGGGGAGACCCAGTACTTC CALGGAVGETQYF
TRBJ1-2 TRBV9 - 14 - TGTGCCAGCAGCGTAGGGCCTGTTAACTATGGCTACACCTTC CASSVGPVNYGYTF
TRBJ1-1 TRBV7-7 - 15 once TGTGCTAGCAGCCCACCGGGAGCCATGAACACTGAAGCTTTCTTT CASSPPGAMNTEAFF
TRBJ2-4 TRBV6-5 - 15 - TGTGCCAGCAGTTACTCGAGGCAGGGCAAAAACATTCAGTACTTC CASSYSRQGKNIQYF
TRBJ2-1 TRBV18 TRBD2 18 - TGTGCCAGCTCACCACGGACTAGCGGGGACCTCTCCTACAATGAGCAGTTCTTC CASSPRTSGDLSYNEQFF
TRBJ2-3 TRBV2 TRBD2 15 many TGTGCCAGCAGTGGCCTAGCGGGGGGCACAGATACGCAGTATTTT CASSGLAGGTDTQYF
TRBJ2-1 TRBV21-1 - 15 once TGTGCCAGCAGCAAAGGGGGGGAGACCTACAATGAGCAGTTCTTC CASSKGGETYNEQFF
TRBJ2-7 TRBV6-5 - 14 - TGTGCCAGCAGACCATTCGGGGGATCCTACGAGCAGTACTTC CASRPFGGSYEQYF
TRBJ2-7 TRBV10-3 - 18 - TGTGCCATCAGTGGAACAGGGAAATCGAATCGAAACGGGGACGAGCAGTACTTC CAISGTGKSNRNGDEQYF
TRBJ2-7 TRBV18 TRBD1 14 once TGTGCCAGCTCACCTTCCCGGGACAGGGGTGAGCAGTACTTC CASSPSRDRGEQYF
TRBJ1-1 TRBV5-5 TRBD1 15 - TGTGCCAGCAGCTTGAGCCCGACAGGGGTCACTGAAGCTTTCTTT CASSLSPTGVTEAFF
TRBJ2-1 TRBV24-1 TRBD1 13 - TGTGCCACCGCGGGACAGGGAGATCGTGAGCAGTTCTTC CATAGQGDREQFF
TRBJ1-6 TRBV6-6 TRBD1 15 once TGTGCCAGCAGTTACTCCAACAGGGGGGATTCACCCCTCCACTTT CASSYSNRGDSPLHF
TRBJ2-7 TRBV6-1 TRBD1 16 - TGTGCCAGCAGTGAAGCCACAGGGGGCAGGTCCTACGAGCAGTACTTC CASSEATGGRSYEQYF
TRBJ2-7 TRBV11-2 - 13 - TGTGCCAGCAGCTTGTCGGGAGCCTACGAGCAGTACTTC CASSLSGAYEQYF
TRBJ1-2 TRBV4-3 TRBD1 15 few TGCGCCAGCAGCCAAGTTCCCGACAGGGTCTATGGCTACACCTTC CASSQVPDRVYGYTF